This T cell receptor beta chain was obtained from a study of blood T cell repertoires in COVID-19. Sequencing was performed with immunoSEQ multiplex PCR; in TCRdb, only in-frame clones are kept and a portion is missing. Here the sample spans 100,000 to 150,000 clones, about 74% being singletons. This TCR was sampled from a man in his 60s with acute or convalescent COVID-19. Sequencing was carried out using peripheral blood.

For the CDR3, the DNA is TGTGCCAGCAGCCCCAGCATCCGGGGGAAAGGATATGGCTACACCTTC. As protein: CASSPSIRGKGYGYTF. The rearrangement uses TRBV3-1 (or the pseudogene TRBV3-2) and TRBJ1-2; possibly TRBD1 for D (5 bases). The CDR3 runs to 16 residues. The V end lost 4 bases, the J end lost 5 bases, and 20 bases lay between the germline ends. CDR1 is LGHDT and CDR2 is YNNKEL in the germline V gene (reference sequence).